The clone carrying this T cell receptor beta chain was recorded many times. The time point denotes: patch test 3, about 24 weeks after DPC sensitization. Stated treatment: therapeutic diphenylcyclopropenone sensitization with weekly scalp DPC. It was from unfractionated whole blood that total RNA was extracted. Each CDR3 protein is one row after TCRdb ran MiXCR on the RACE reads. The data hold about 58,000 distinct CDR3 sequences, with 9.5% to 15% observed a single time. This sample was taken from a study of human T cells and chemical hapten exposure. Study background: The patients were mostly female; they had alopecia areata, totalis or universalis.

The sequencing used whole blood, collected in connection with sensitization to the hapten diphenylcyclopropenone (DPC). This TCR came from a man aged 25 to 40 with alopecia areata. Some clones in this sample may be carry-over from other donors' samples.

The CDR3 nucleotides read TGTGCCAGCAGCTTAGGGACCGCAACCGATGAGCAGTTCTTC. It is translated as CASSLGTATDEQFF. The chain uses TRBV11-2 and TRBJ2-1; D is unresolved. The CDR3 has 14 residues. Germline V lookup: CDR1 SGHAT, CDR2 FQNNGV. Trimming took off 1 base at V and 8 bases at J, with 12 bases between the two ends.